This T cell receptor beta chain was sequenced during a study of blood T cell repertoires in COVID-19. Overall study context: The United States, Italy and Spain provided the acute and convalescent COVID-19 samples. Sample material is recorded as cDNA or gDNA derived from T cells, B-cell-depleted T cells, or PBMCs.

This clone was observed once. Profiled with immunoSEQ multiplex PCR; TCRdb holds only in-frame clones, not every one. Of roughly 13,000 clones in the sample, around 91% are singletons; the top ten hold over 8%. The sample comprised peripheral blood. The sequence came from a human donor in a cohort sampled during active COVID-19.

CDR3 sequence reads: CATSDLRRGPEGTGELFF. CDR3 coding DNA: TGTGCCACCAGTGACCTTCGGCGGGGGCCCGAAGGTACCGGGGAGCTGTTTTTT. The chain links TRBV24-1 to TRBJ2-2; possible D gene TRBD2, 7 bases. The CDR3 is 18 residues long. Germline V gene sequence: CDR1 KGHDR, CDR2 SFDVKD. V lost 4 bases and J lost 5, with 22 bases in between.